This entry lists 8 T cell receptor beta chains sequenced from one sample in a study of cytotoxic CD8 clonotypes in ibrutinib-treated CLL listed by TCRdb under 2021. This sample's time point label indicates: around 25 months on ibrutinib. The library relied on the immunoSEQ multiplex PCR assay. TCRdb provides this immuneACCESS table in a form limited to in-frame rearrangements. Some clones are lacking; in checked studies, under half of them reflect an unresolved V gene, and why the rest are absent is not known. Recorded for this sample are 60,000 to 95,000 clones; roughly 83% of them occurred a single time. In total, the top ten clones hold more than 35% of the sample. Source: PBMCs, taken after 24 months of ibrutinib treatment. The receptors here all came from a human donor with chronic lymphocytic leukemia.

V gene TRBV6-5 combines with J gene TRBJ2-7, with D possibly matching TRBD1 (6 bases). V was trimmed by 6 bases and J by 0 bases, leaving 9 bases between them. This CDR3 comprises 13 residues. Germline V gives CDR1 MNHEY, CDR2 SVGAGI. This chain's CDR3 is CASSRGLSYEQYF. The CDR3, as DNA: TGTGCCAGCAGCAGGGGTCTCTCCTACGAGCAGTACTTC.

The J gene is TRBJ2-2, the V gene TRBV11-3; 10 positions match TRBD2. Unmatched junction bases numbered 4, after V lost 1 base and J lost 8 bases. The germline gives CDR1 SGHNT, CDR2 YENEEA. This CDR3 is 15 amino acids long. CDR3 in amino acids: CASSLGLAGVGELFF. CDR3 nucleotides: TGTGCCAGCAGCTTAGGGCTAGCGGGAGTTGGGGAGCTGTTTTTT. Complete variable domain (other parts from reference TRBV11-3 and TRBJ2-2): EAGVVQSPRYKIIEKKQPVAFWCNPISGHNTLYWYLQNLGQGPELLIRYENEEAVDDSQLPKDRFSAERLKGVDSTLKIQPAELGDSAVYLCASSLGLAGVGELFFGEGSRLTVL.

This chain joins TRBV27 and TRBJ2-1, with 9 bases matching TRBD2. The ends lost 7 bases at V and 3 bases at J; junction bases unmatched: 7. CDR3 size: 15 residues. Germline CDR1 reads MNHEY; CDR2 reads SMNVEV (reference sequence). The CDR3, as DNA: TGTGCCAGCACAGCGGGAGGCAACCTCTACAATGAGCAGTTCTTC. Its protein product is CASTAGGNLYNEQFF.

The rearrangement joins TRBV6-1 to TRBJ2-1; D possibly matches TRBD1 or TRBD2 (6 bases each). The CDR3 is 18 amino acids. Trimming removed 3 bases at V and 8 bases at J, with 26 bases between. Germline-derived CDR1 and CDR2 are MNHNS and SASEGT. The CDR3 DNA sequence: TGTGCCAGCAGTGATCCCCGCAGGGGTAGCGGACCTACGGATGAGCAGTTCTTC. This gives the protein CASSDPRRGSGPTDEQFF.

As concerns this clone: This CDR3 is also generated by other DNA sequences in the sample. The V call is TRBV5-1, the J call TRBJ2-3; D gene ambiguous. Germline V lookup: CDR1 SGHRS, CDR2 YFSETQ. This CDR3 has 12 amino acids. Deletions cut 2 bases from V and 3 bases from J, with 4 bases between. The CDR3: CASSLETDTQYF. The CDR3 coding sequence is TGCGCCAGCAGCTTAGAGACAGATACGCAGTATTTT.

The J gene is TRBJ2-7, the V gene TRBV5-4, with a possible D match to TRBD2 (6 bases). The V end lost 4 bases, the J end lost 3 bases, and 11 bases lay between the germline ends. CDR1 is SGHNT and CDR2 is YYREEE in the germline V gene (reference sequence). This CDR3 region has 13 residues. CDR3 nucleotide sequence: TGTGCCAGCAGCCGGGACTGGGACTACGAGCAGTACTTC. This sequence encodes CASSRDWDYEQYF.

A remark on this clone: One junction end does not reproduce the germline sequence, and a read error may be involved. Within the sample, other DNA sequences also encode this same CDR3. The rearrangement joins TRBV6-5 to TRBJ1-1; D possibly corresponds to TRBD1 (6 bases). Looked up from germline, CDR1 is MNHEY and CDR2 is SVGAGI. The CDR3 sequence is 15 residues long. The CDR3 here is CASSRYGEGGTEAFF. CDR3 sequence (DNA): TGTGCTAGCAGTCGATACGGCGAAGGGGGCACTGAAGCTTTCTTT.

CDR3 in DNA: TGCGCCAGCAGCCAAGATATCGGCCGGGCGGGAGGGGGCACAGATACGCAGTATTTT. Its translation: CASSQDIGRAGGGTDTQYF. The rearrangement joins TRBV4-3 to TRBJ2-3; 9 bases fit TRBD2. The CDR3 is 19 amino acids. Losses at the gene ends were 0 bases for V and 1 base for J; bases not matched to a gene: 11. Germline V lookup: CDR1 LGHNA, CDR2 YSLEER.